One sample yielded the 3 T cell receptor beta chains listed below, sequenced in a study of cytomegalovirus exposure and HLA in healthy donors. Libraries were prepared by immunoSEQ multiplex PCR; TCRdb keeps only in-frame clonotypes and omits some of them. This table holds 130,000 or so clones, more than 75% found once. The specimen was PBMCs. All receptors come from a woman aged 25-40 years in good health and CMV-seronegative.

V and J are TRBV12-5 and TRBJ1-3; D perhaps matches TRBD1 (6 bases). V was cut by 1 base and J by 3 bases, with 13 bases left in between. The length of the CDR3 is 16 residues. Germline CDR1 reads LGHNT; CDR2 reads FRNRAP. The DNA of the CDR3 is TGTGCTAGTGGTTTGGACCTCCCAGGGGATGGAAACACCATATATTTT. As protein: CASGLDLPGDGNTIYF. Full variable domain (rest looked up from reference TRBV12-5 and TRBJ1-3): DARVTQTPRHKVTEMGQEVTMRCQPILGHNTVFWYRQTMMQGLELLAYFRNRAPLDDSGMPKDRFSAEMPDATLATLKIQPSEPRDSAVYFCASGLDLPGDGNTIYFGEGSWLTVV.

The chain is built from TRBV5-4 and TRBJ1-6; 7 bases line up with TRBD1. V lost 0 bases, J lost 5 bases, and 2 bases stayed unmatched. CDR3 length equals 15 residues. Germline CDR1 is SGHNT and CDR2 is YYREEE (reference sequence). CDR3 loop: CASSLETGHNSPLHF. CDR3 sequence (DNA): TGTGCCAGCAGCTTGGAGACAGGGCATAATTCACCCCTCCACTTT.

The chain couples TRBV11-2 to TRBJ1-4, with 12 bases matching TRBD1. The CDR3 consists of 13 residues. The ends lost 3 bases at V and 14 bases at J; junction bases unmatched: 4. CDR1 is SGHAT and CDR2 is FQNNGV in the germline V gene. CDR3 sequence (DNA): TGTGCCAGCAGCTTGGGACAGGGGGCCTCTCTGTTTTTT. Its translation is CASSLGQGASLFF.